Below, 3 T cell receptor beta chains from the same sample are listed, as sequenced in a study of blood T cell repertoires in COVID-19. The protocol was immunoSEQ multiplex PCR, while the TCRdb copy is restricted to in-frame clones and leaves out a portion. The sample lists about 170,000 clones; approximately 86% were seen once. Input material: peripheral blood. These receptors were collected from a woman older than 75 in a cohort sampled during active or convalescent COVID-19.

The CDR3: CASSALRGSSYEQYF. CDR3 DNA: TGCGCCAGCAGTGCCCTCCGAGGTAGCTCCTACGAGCAGTACTTC. The chain recombines TRBV10-1 with TRBJ2-7; D remains ambiguous. Germline V gives CDR1 WNHNN, CDR2 SYGVQD (reference sequence). The CDR3 contains 15 residues. Trimming shortened V by 4 bases and J by 0 bases, and 13 bases separated the two germline ends.

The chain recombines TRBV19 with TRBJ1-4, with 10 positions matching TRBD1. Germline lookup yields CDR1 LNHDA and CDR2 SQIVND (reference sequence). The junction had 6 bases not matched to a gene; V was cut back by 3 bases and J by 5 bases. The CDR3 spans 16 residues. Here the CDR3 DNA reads TGTGCCAGTAGTATGGGACAGGGGAGAGTGAATGAAAAACTGTTTTTT. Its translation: CASSMGQGRVNEKLFF. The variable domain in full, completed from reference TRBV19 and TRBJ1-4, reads DGGITQSPKYLFRKEGQNVTLSCEQNLNHDAMYWYRQDPGQGLRLIYYSQIVNDFQKGDIAEGYSVSREKKESFPLTVTSAQKNPTAFYLCASSMGQGRVNEKLFFGSGTQLSVL.

CDR3 DNA sequence: TGCGCCAGCAGCCAGACGGGCCGGGGTTATGGGAACACTGAAGCTTTCTTT. The encoded protein is CASSQTGRGYGNTEAFF. The J gene is TRBJ1-1, the V gene TRBV4-1; D gene ambiguous. Per germline, CDR1 MGHRA and CDR2 YSYEKL. V gave up 3 bases and J gave up 1 base, with 18 bases separating them. CDR3 length: 17 amino acids.